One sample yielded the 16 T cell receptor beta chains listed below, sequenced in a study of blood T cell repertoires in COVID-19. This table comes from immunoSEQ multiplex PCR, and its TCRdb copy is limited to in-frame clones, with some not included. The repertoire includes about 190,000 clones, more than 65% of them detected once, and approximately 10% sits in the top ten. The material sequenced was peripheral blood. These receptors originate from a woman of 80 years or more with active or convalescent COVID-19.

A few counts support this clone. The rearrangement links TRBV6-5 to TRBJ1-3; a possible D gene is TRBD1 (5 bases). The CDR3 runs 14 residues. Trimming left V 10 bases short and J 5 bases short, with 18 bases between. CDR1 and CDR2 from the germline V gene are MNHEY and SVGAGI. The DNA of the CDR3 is TGTGCCACCAAATCCAGGGATAGCAGAAACACCATATATTTT. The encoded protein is CATKSRDSRNTIYF.

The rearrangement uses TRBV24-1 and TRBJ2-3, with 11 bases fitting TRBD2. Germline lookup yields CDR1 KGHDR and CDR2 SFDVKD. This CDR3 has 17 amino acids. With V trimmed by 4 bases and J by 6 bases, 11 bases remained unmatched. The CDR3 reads CATSEPTSGEPRDTQYF. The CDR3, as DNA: TGTGCCACCAGTGAACCGACTAGCGGGGAACCTCGGGATACGCAGTATTTT.

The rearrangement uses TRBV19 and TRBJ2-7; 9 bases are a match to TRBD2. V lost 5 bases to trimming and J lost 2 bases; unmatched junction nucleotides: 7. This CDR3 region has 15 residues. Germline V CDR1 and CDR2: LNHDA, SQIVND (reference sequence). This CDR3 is CASSSEAGGTYEQYF. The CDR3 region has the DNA TGTGCCAGTAGTTCTGAAGCGGGAGGCACCTACGAGCAGTACTTC.

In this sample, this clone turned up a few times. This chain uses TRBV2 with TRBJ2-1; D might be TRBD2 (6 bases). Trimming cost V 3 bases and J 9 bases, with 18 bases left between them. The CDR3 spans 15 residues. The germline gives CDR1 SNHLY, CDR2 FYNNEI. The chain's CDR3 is CASSDRDSLLVEQFF. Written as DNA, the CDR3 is TGTGCCAGCAGTGACCGGGACTCGTTATTGGTTGAGCAGTTCTTC.

The CDR3 coding sequence is TGTGCCAGCAGCGTTAGCGGGAACGCCTACAATGAGCAGTTCTTC. It codes for CASSVSGNAYNEQFF. The chain is built from TRBV9 and TRBJ2-1, with 8 bases lining up with TRBD2. CDR3 size: 15 residues. Germline values: CDR1 SGDLS, CDR2 YYNGEE. V shed 2 bases and J 2 bases; nucleotides not matched to a gene: 3.

DNA for the CDR3: TGTGCCAGTAACAGTGCAACTAATGAAAAACTGTTTTTT. Translated: CASNSATNEKLFF. The rearrangement uses TRBV19 and TRBJ1-4; D unclear. This CDR3 has 13 residues. The V end was cut by 7 bases, the J end by 0 bases, with 6 bases between. The V gene's germline CDR1 is LNHDA and CDR2 SQIVND (reference sequence).

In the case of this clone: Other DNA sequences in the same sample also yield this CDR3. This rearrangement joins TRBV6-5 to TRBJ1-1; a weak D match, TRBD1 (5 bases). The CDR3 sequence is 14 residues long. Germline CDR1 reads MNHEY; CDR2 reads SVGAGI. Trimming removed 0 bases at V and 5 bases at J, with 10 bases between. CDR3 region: CASSYSRGETEAFF. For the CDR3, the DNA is TGTGCCAGCAGTTACTCTCGGGGGGAGACTGAAGCTTTCTTT.

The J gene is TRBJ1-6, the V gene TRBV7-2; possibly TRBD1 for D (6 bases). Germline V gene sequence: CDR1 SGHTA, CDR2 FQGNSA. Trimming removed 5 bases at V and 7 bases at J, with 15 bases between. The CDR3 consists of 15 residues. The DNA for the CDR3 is TGTGCCAGCAGCCCAGGGGTGACAACGAATTCACCCCTCCACTTT. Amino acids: CASSPGVTTNSPLHF.

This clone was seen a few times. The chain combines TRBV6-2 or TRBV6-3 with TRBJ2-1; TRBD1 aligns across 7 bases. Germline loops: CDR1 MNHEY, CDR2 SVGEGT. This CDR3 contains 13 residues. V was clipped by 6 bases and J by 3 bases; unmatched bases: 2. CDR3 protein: CASSRDSYNEQFF. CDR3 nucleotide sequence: TGTGCCAGCAGCCGGGACAGCTACAATGAGCAGTTCTTC.

The CDR3 loop is CAIRHDSPNQPQHF. CDR3 in DNA: TGTGCCATCAGACACGACAGTCCTAATCAGCCCCAGCATTTT. V usage is TRBV10-3 and J usage is TRBJ1-5; the D gene is possibly TRBD1 (5 bases). CDR1 and CDR2 (germline): ENHRY, SYGVKD. This CDR3 comprises 14 residues. V gave up 6 bases and J gave up 4 bases, with 13 bases separating them.

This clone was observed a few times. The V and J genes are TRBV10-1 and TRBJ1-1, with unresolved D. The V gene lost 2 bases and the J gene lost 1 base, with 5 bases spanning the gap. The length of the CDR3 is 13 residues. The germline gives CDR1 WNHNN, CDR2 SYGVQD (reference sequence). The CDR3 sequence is CASSEPGNTEAFF. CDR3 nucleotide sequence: TGCGCCAGCAGTGAGCCCGGGAACACTGAAGCTTTCTTT.

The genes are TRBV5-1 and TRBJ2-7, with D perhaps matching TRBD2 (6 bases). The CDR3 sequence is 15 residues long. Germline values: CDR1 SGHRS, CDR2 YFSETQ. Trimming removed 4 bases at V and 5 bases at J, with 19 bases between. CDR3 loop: CASSVFGASGDEQYF. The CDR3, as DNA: TGCGCCAGCAGCGTGTTCGGGGCTTCGGGGGACGAGCAGTACTTC.

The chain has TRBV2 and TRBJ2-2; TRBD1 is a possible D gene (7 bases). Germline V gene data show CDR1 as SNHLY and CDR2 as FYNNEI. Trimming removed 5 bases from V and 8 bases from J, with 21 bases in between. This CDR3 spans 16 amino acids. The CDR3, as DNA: TGTGCCAGCAGTCAGACAGGGTTCCGTAGCGGTGGGGAGCTGTTTTTT. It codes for CASSQTGFRSGGELFF. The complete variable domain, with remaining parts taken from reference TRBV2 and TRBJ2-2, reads EPEVTQTPSHQVTQMGQEVILRCVPISNHLYFYWYRQILGQKVEFLVSFYNNEISEKSEIFDDQFSVERPDGSNFTLKIRSTKLEDSAMYFCASSQTGFRSGGELFFGEGSRLTVL.

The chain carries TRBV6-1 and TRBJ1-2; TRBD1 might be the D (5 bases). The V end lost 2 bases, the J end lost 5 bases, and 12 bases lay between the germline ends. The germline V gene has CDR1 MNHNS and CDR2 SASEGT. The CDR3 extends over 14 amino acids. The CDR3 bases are TGTGCCAGCAGTGAACAGGACAAAGGATATGGCTACACCTTC. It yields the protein CASSEQDKGYGYTF.

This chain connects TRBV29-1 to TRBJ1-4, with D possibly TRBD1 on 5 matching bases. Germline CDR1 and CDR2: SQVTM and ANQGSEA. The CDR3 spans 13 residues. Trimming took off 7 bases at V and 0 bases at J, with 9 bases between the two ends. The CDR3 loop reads CSAPGATNEKLFF. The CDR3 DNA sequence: TGCAGCGCCCCGGGGGCAACTAATGAAAAACTGTTTTTT.

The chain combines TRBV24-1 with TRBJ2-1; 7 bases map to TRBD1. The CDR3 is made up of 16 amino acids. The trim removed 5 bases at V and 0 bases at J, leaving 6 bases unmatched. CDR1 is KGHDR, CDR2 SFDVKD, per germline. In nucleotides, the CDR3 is TGTGCCACCAGTGCCCCGGGACAGAGCTCCTACAATGAGCAGTTCTTC. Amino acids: CATSAPGQSSYNEQFF.